These 3 T cell receptor beta chains were sequenced from one sample in a study of T cell responses to AZD1222 COVID-19 vaccine. Data came from immunoSEQ multiplex PCR; TCRdb stores just in-frame clones and leaves some out. Of approximately 110,000 clones detected, about 91% appear once; the ten largest clones hold roughly 5%. This sample comprised peripheral blood, obtained on day 0 of AZD1222 vaccination. Receptor source: an adult in good health.

The chain carries TRBV28 and TRBJ2-1; no firm D call. V gave up 6 bases and J gave up 6 bases, with 18 bases separating them. The CDR3 sequence is 15 residues long. Per the germline V gene, CDR1 is MDHEN and CDR2 is SYDVKM. CDR3 nucleotides: TGTGCCAGCAGCCCTATCGGATTAGCTAGCAATGAGCAGTTCTTC. Translation: CASSPIGLASNEQFF.

This chain joins TRBV24-1 and TRBJ2-3; the D is unclear. The length of the CDR3 is 13 residues. V gave up 3 bases and J gave up 4 bases, with 7 bases separating them. The germline CDR1 and CDR2 sequences are KGHDR and SFDVKD. CDR3 DNA: TGTGCCACCAGTGATGCTATGGCAGATACGCAGTATTTT. This gives the protein CATSDAMADTQYF.

The rearrangement joins TRBV10-2 to TRBJ1-1; 7 nucleotides line up with TRBD1. Trimming cost V 5 bases and J 5 bases; bases outside gene matches: 5. CDR3 length: 13 residues. Looked up from germline, CDR1 is WSHSY and CDR2 is SAAADI. The CDR3 nucleotides are TGCGCCAGCAGTTCACAGGGGAGGACTGAAGCTTTCTTT. Protein: CASSSQGRTEAFF.